Listed below are T cell receptor beta chains from one sample, sequenced in a study of shared clonotypes between healthy human individuals. TCRdb's table, derived via immunoSEQ multiplex PCR, lists solely in-frame clones and lacks some. Of 760,000 or so clones in the sample, 90% to 98% were seen once. Source material: naive CD8+ T cells sorted from blood. Receptors were obtained from a man aged 25-45 years in good health. The CDR3 runs from the conserved cysteine through the conserved F or W. The D gene is left open where the match is weak. Not every row has a clone size; where given, it reads once, few, many or a size class.

V gene: TRBV27; D gene: TRBD2; J gene: TRBJ2-3; clone size: once; CDR3 DNA: TGTGCCAGCCAAACCCGCGGGAGGCTCACAGATACGCAGTATTTT; CDR3 protein: CASQTRGRLTDTQYF
V gene: TRBV9; D gene: .; J gene: TRBJ2-5; clone size: .; CDR3 DNA: TGTGCCAGCAGCGAAGAGGGAGGACGCTTACAAGAGACCCAGTACTTC; CDR3 protein: CASSEEGGRLQETQYF
V gene: TRBV5-4; D gene: .; J gene: TRBJ2-2; clone size: .; CDR3 DNA: TGTGCCAGCATGAGGGCCGGGGAGCTGTTTTTT; CDR3 protein: CASMRAGELFF
V gene: TRBV2; D gene: TRBD1; J gene: TRBJ2-7; clone size: .; CDR3 DNA: TGTGCCAGCGGACAGGAATTCTCCTACGAGCAGTACTTC; CDR3 protein: CASGQEFSYEQYF
V gene: TRBV5-1; D gene: TRBD2; J gene: TRBJ2-3; clone size: .; CDR3 DNA: TGCGCCAGCAGCTTCTACATCGGACTAGCGGACTCGATGTTTAGCACAGATACGCAGTATTTT; CDR3 protein: CASSFYIGLADSMFSTDTQYF
V gene: TRBV11-2; D gene: .; J gene: TRBJ1-5; clone size: .; CDR3 DNA: TGTGCCAACAGCCGGGAAAGTGGCAATCAGCCCCAGCATTTT; CDR3 protein: CANSRESGNQPQHF
V gene: TRBV27; D gene: .; J gene: TRBJ2-1; clone size: .; CDR3 DNA: TGTGCCAGCAGCCCTAACTACAATGAGCAGTTCTTC; CDR3 protein: CASSPNYNEQFF
V gene: TRBV5-6; D gene: TRBD1; J gene: TRBJ2-1; clone size: .; CDR3 DNA: TGTGCCAGCAGCTTGTACCGACAGGGCCCTGAGCAGTTCTTC; CDR3 protein: CASSLYRQGPEQFF
V gene: TRBV2; D gene: .; J gene: TRBJ2-7; clone size: .; CDR3 DNA: TGTGCCAGCAAGGGCTCTGGATACGAGCAGTACTTC; CDR3 protein: CASKGSGYEQYF
V gene: TRBV27; D gene: .; J gene: TRBJ2-3; clone size: .; CDR3 DNA: TGTGCCAGCAGTTTAAGTTACGGCACAGATACGCAGTATTTT; CDR3 protein: CASSLSYGTDTQYF
V gene: TRBV29-1; D gene: .; J gene: TRBJ2-5; clone size: .; CDR3 DNA: TGCAGCGTTGAAGATTACCAAGAGACCCAGTACTTC; CDR3 protein: CSVEDYQETQYF
V gene: TRBV30; D gene: .; J gene: TRBJ1-1; clone size: once; CDR3 DNA: TGTGCCCGTCACACTAACACTGAAGCTTTCTTT; CDR3 protein: CARHTNTEAFF
V gene: TRBV7-9; D gene: TRBD1; J gene: TRBJ2-1; clone size: .; CDR3 DNA: TGTGCCAGCGCACCGGGACAGGCCTTCAATGAGCAGTTCTTC; CDR3 protein: CASAPGQAFNEQFF
V gene: TRBV5-8; D gene: TRBD1; J gene: TRBJ1-5; clone size: .; CDR3 DNA: TGTGCCAGCAGCCCCGGACAGGGGGCACAGCCCCAGCATTTT; CDR3 protein: CASSPGQGAQPQHF
V gene: TRBV2; D gene: .; J gene: TRBJ1-4; clone size: .; CDR3 DNA: TGTGCCAGCAGTCAGGGTAGCGAAAAACTGTTTTTT; CDR3 protein: CASSQGSEKLFF
V gene: TRBV30; D gene: .; J gene: TRBJ1-5; clone size: .; CDR3 DNA: TGTGCCTGGAGTGTTATCCTCTGCAGGGGTGGTCAGCCCCAGCATTTT; CDR3 protein: CAWSVILCRGGQPQHF
V gene: TRBV29-1; D gene: .; J gene: TRBJ2-2; clone size: .; CDR3 DNA: TGCAGCGACTTCCCGGACCGTGGGGTCAATGGGACCGGGGAGCTGTTTTTT; CDR3 protein: CSDFPDRGVNGTGELFF
V gene: TRBV30; D gene: TRBD1; J gene: TRBJ1-5; clone size: .; CDR3 DNA: TGTGCCTGGAGTACCGACAGGGGTAATCAGCCCCAGCATTTT; CDR3 protein: CAWSTDRGNQPQHF
V gene: TRBV5-1; D gene: TRBD2; J gene: TRBJ2-1; clone size: .; CDR3 DNA: TGCGCCAGCAGCTTACCCGAGGGACTAGCGGGAGCGAATGAGCAGTTCTTC; CDR3 protein: CASSLPEGLAGANEQFF
V gene: TRBV7-6; D gene: TRBD1; J gene: TRBJ2-2; clone size: .; CDR3 DNA: TGTGCCAGCAGCTCAGCCAAAACGGGACAGGGGGGTGTCGGGGAGCTGTTTTTT; CDR3 protein: CASSSAKTGQGGVGELFF
V gene: TRBV7-3; D gene: .; J gene: TRBJ2-3; clone size: .; CDR3 DNA: TGTGCCAGCAGCTTAGTGCCTACAGGGAGCACAGATACGCAGTATTTT; CDR3 protein: CASSLVPTGSTDTQYF
V gene: TRBV11-2; D gene: .; J gene: TRBJ2-5; clone size: .; CDR3 DNA: TGTGCCAGCAGCTTAGATCGGGGGACGATTGAGACCCAGTACTTC; CDR3 protein: CASSLDRGTIETQYF
V gene: TRBV5-5; D gene: .; J gene: TRBJ2-7; clone size: once; CDR3 DNA: TGTGCCAGCAGCACCCGCCGCGGTATGGACTACGAGCAGTACTTC; CDR3 protein: CASSTRRGMDYEQYF
V gene: TRBV28; D gene: TRBD1; J gene: TRBJ1-4; clone size: .; CDR3 DNA: TGTGCCAGCAGGTCGACAGGGTTATTAACAACTAATGAAAAACTGTTTTTT; CDR3 protein: CASRSTGLLTTNEKLFF
V gene: TRBV19; D gene: TRBD1; J gene: TRBJ2-7; clone size: .; CDR3 DNA: TGTGCCAGTAGTACGAGACAGGGCCTCTACGAGCAGTACTTC; CDR3 protein: CASSTRQGLYEQYF
V gene: TRBV6-5; D gene: .; J gene: TRBJ1-5; clone size: .; CDR3 DNA: TGTGCCAGCAGTTACAGGGGAGGCAATCAGCCCCAGCATTTT; CDR3 protein: CASSYRGGNQPQHF
V gene: TRBV18; D gene: .; J gene: TRBJ2-7; clone size: .; CDR3 DNA: TGTGCCAGCTCACACCCACGGGGCGGACTTTCCTACGAGCAGTACTTC; CDR3 protein: CASSHPRGGLSYEQYF
V gene: TRBV29-1; D gene: TRBD1; J gene: TRBJ1-1; clone size: .; CDR3 DNA: TGCAGCGTTGAAACAGGGGCTGACACTGAAGCTTTCTTT; CDR3 protein: CSVETGADTEAFF
V gene: TRBV27; D gene: .; J gene: TRBJ1-5; clone size: .; CDR3 DNA: TGTGCCAGCAGTTTATCGGGGGGGAATCAGCCCCAGCATTTT; CDR3 protein: CASSLSGGNQPQHF
V gene: TRBV6-4; D gene: .; J gene: TRBJ2-1; clone size: .; CDR3 DNA: TGTGCCAGCAGACCGAACGGACTAGGGGGGAATGAGCAGTTCTTC; CDR3 protein: CASRPNGLGGNEQFF
V gene: TRBV5-1; D gene: .; J gene: TRBJ2-7; clone size: .; CDR3 DNA: TGCGCCAGCCGGCCAGGGGGAGGCTTAGAGCAGTACTTC; CDR3 protein: CASRPGGGLEQYF
V gene: TRBV28; D gene: TRBD2; J gene: TRBJ2-4; clone size: .; CDR3 DNA: TGTGCCAGCAGTGCAACTAGCGTTATAGCCAAAAACATTCAGTACTTC; CDR3 protein: CASSATSVIAKNIQYF
V gene: TRBV27; D gene: TRBD1; J gene: TRBJ2-7; clone size: .; CDR3 DNA: TGTGCCAGCAGTCCAATAGCCGGGACAGGAGCCTACGAGCAGTACTTC; CDR3 protein: CASSPIAGTGAYEQYF
V gene: TRBV11-2; D gene: .; J gene: TRBJ2-7; clone size: .; CDR3 DNA: TGTGCCAGCAGCTTAGATTCCCTTACATCCGGCCTCTCCTACGAGCAGTACTTC; CDR3 protein: CASSLDSLTSGLSYEQYF
V gene: TRBV27; D gene: TRBD2; J gene: TRBJ2-3; clone size: .; CDR3 DNA: TGTGCCAGCTCCGAGGGACTAGCGGGAGGGCCGTGGGCAGATACGCAGTATTTT; CDR3 protein: CASSEGLAGGPWADTQYF
V gene: TRBV13; D gene: TRBD1; J gene: TRBJ2-5; clone size: .; CDR3 DNA: TGTGCCAGCAGCCGCGGACAGGGTGGGTGGGAGACCCAGTACTTC; CDR3 protein: CASSRGQGGWETQYF
V gene: TRBV7-8; D gene: TRBD1; J gene: TRBJ1-2; clone size: .; CDR3 DNA: TGTGCCAGCAGCACGGCCGGGACAGTCTATGGCTACACCTTC; CDR3 protein: CASSTAGTVYGYTF
V gene: TRBV4-1; D gene: .; J gene: TRBJ2-7; clone size: .; CDR3 DNA: TGCGCCAGCAGCCTAAGAGTCGGCGGCTACGAGCAGTACTTC; CDR3 protein: CASSLRVGGYEQYF
V gene: TRBV4-1; D gene: TRBD1; J gene: TRBJ2-7; clone size: .; CDR3 DNA: TGCGCCAGCAGCAGTCGACAGGGGTTCTACGAGCAGTACTTC; CDR3 protein: CASSSRQGFYEQYF
V gene: TRBV4-3; D gene: .; J gene: TRBJ2-7; clone size: .; CDR3 DNA: TGCGCCAGCAGCCAAGATCGCCAGGGCCCTAACTACGAGCAGTACTTC; CDR3 protein: CASSQDRQGPNYEQYF
V gene: TRBV4-2; D gene: .; J gene: TRBJ1-2; clone size: .; CDR3 DNA: TGTGCCAGCAGCCAAGATCCAGGACTTATCCCCTCCGATGGCTACACCTTC; CDR3 protein: CASSQDPGLIPSDGYTF
V gene: TRBV28; D gene: .; J gene: TRBJ2-5; clone size: .; CDR3 DNA: TGTGCCAGCAGTTGGGCCCTGACGGGCCGGGAGACCCAGTACTTC; CDR3 protein: CASSWALTGRETQYF
V gene: TRBV7-3; D gene: .; J gene: TRBJ2-2; clone size: .; CDR3 DNA: TGTGCCAGCAGCTACCTTCGACAGTTTACTAACACCGGGGAGCTGTTTTTT; CDR3 protein: CASSYLRQFTNTGELFF
V gene: TRBV27; D gene: .; J gene: TRBJ2-3; clone size: .; CDR3 DNA: TGTGCCAGCACAGGACGCACAGATACGCAGTATTTT; CDR3 protein: CASTGRTDTQYF
V gene: TRBV6-1; D gene: .; J gene: TRBJ1-5; clone size: .; CDR3 DNA: TGTGCCAGCAGGCCCTGGGGTCAGCCCCAGCATTTT; CDR3 protein: CASRPWGQPQHF
V gene: TRBV5-5; D gene: .; J gene: TRBJ2-7; clone size: .; CDR3 DNA: TGTGCCAGCAGCTTGGACAGTCCCTACGAGCAGTACTTC; CDR3 protein: CASSLDSPYEQYF
V gene: TRBV28; D gene: .; J gene: TRBJ1-4; clone size: .; CDR3 DNA: TGTGCCAGCAGTTTCGGTGCATTAGCGTTTTTT; CDR3 protein: CASSFGALAFF
V gene: TRBV5-5; D gene: TRBD1; J gene: TRBJ2-3; clone size: .; CDR3 DNA: TGTGCCAGCAGCCCGGACAGGGTTCCTATAACAGATACGCAGTATTTT; CDR3 protein: CASSPDRVPITDTQYF
V gene: TRBV29-1; D gene: .; J gene: TRBJ2-1; clone size: .; CDR3 DNA: TGCAGCGCCGAGGGCATGGAGCTACTGAGCTCCTACAATGAGCAGTTCTTC; CDR3 protein: CSAEGMELLSSYNEQFF
V gene: TRBV18; D gene: .; J gene: TRBJ2-7; clone size: .; CDR3 DNA: TGTGCCAGCTCACCAAAGTGGGCCAGCGTTGACTCCTACGAGCAGTACTTC; CDR3 protein: CASSPKWASVDSYEQYF
V gene: TRBV4-3; D gene: .; J gene: TRBJ2-7; clone size: .; CDR3 DNA: TGCGCCAGCAGCCAAGATTCCCATGACGAGCAGTACTTC; CDR3 protein: CASSQDSHDEQYF
V gene: TRBV14; D gene: TRBD1; J gene: TRBJ2-7; clone size: .; CDR3 DNA: TGTGCCAGCAGCCACAGACAGGGTACCTACGAGCAGTACTTC; CDR3 protein: CASSHRQGTYEQYF